This record looks at one TCR beta chain sequence and its context. The PCR contained 60 Vbeta and 13 Jbeta primers. The assay was immunoSEQ multiplex PCR, and TCRdb's table has in-frame clones only and misses some. The sample contains fewer than 200,000 clones, approximately 81% of which appear only once. CDR1 MDHEN and CDR2 SYDVKM come from the germline V gene. The V and J ends lost 6 bases and 4 bases, in that order; junction bases with no gene match: 14. The CDR3 length is 17 residues. The data were taken from a study of cytomegalovirus exposure and HLA in healthy donors. This sequence joins TRBV28 and TRBJ2-3; TRBD1 matches at 9 bases. The TCR originated in a man aged 30 to 45 in good health and CMV-seropositive. What was sequenced was PBMCs. CDR3 sequence reads: CASRSHLGQGDPDTQYF. In DNA form, the CDR3 reads TGTGCCAGCAGATCCCACCTGGGACAGGGAGACCCAGATACGCAGTATTTT.